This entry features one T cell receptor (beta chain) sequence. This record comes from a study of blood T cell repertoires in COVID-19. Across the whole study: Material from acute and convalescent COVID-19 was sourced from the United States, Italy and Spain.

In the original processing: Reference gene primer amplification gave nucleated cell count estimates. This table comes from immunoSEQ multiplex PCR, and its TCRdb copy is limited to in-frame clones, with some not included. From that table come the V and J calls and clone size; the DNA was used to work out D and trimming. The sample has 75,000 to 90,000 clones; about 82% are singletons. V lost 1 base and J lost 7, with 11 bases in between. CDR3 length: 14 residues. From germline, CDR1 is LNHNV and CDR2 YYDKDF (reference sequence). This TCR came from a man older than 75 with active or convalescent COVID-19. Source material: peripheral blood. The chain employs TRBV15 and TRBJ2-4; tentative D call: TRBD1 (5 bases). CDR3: CATSRGQGQNIQYF. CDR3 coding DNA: TGTGCCACCAGCAGAGGCCAGGGCCAGAACATTCAGTACTTC.